This T cell receptor beta chain was observed in a study of blood T cell repertoires in COVID-19. V dropped 2 bases and J dropped 4 bases, with 20 bases sitting between them. Looked up from germline, CDR1 is SEHNR and CDR2 is FQNEAQ (reference sequence). CDR3 length: 17 residues. Data came from immunoSEQ multiplex PCR; TCRdb stores just in-frame clones and leaves some out. The profile covers approximately 200,000 clones, with 81% appearing a single time and about 9% taken by the ten largest. The gene calls are TRBV7-9 and TRBJ1-1; a possible D gene is TRBD1 (6 bases). The receptor was isolated from a man aged 35-49 years who had recovered from COVID-19. Sequencing input: PBMCs or T cells enriched from blood (not recorded which). Written as DNA, the CDR3 is TGTGCCAGCAGCTTATCCGGCCGGTCGACAGGAAGCACTGAAGCTTTCTTT. Translation: CASSLSGRSTGSTEAFF.